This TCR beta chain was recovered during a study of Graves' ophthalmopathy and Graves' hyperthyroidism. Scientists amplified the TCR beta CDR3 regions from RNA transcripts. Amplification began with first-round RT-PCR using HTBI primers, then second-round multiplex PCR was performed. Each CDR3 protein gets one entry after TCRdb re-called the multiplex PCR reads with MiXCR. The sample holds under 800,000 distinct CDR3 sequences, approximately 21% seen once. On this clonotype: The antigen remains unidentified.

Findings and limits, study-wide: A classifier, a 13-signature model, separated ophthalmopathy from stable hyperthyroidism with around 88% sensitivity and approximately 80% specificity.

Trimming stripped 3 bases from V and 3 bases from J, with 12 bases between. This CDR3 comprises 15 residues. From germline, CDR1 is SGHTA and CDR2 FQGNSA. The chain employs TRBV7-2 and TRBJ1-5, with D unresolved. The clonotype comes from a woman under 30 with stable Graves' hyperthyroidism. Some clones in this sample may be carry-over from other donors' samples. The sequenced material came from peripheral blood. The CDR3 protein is CASSLDGRDNQPQHF. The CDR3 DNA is TGTGCCAGCAGCTTGGACGGTCGAGACAATCAGCCCCAGCATTTT.